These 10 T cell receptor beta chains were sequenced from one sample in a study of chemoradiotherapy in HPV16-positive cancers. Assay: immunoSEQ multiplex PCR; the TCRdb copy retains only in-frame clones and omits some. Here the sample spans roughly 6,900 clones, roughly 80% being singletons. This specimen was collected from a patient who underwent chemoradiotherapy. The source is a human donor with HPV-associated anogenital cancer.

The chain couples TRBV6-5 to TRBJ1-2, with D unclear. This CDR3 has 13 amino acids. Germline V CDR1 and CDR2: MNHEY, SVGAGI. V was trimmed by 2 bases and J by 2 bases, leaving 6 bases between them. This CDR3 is CASSYHRNYGYTF. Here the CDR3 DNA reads TGTGCCAGCAGTTACCACAGAAACTATGGCTACACCTTC.

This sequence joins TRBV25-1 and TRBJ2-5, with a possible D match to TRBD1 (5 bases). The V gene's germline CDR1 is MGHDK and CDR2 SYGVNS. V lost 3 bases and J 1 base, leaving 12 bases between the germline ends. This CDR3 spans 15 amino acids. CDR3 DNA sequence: TGTGCCAGCAGTGACACAGGAGCACTCCAAGAGACCCAGTACTTC. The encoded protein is CASSDTGALQETQYF.

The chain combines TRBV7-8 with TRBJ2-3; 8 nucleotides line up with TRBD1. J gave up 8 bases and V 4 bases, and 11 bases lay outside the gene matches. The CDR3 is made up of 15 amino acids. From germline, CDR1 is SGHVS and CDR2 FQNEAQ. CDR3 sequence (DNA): TGTGCCAGCAGCTCGGCCGGGACAGGCCCCAGTACGCAGTATTTT. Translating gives CASSSAGTGPSTQYF.

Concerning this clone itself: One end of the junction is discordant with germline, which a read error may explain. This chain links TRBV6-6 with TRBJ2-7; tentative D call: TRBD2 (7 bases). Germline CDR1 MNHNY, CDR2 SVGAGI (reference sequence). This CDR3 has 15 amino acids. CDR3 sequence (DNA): TGTGCCAGCAGGGGGGGGCGAAGTTACCCTACGAAGTCGGAATTC. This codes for CASRGGRSYPTKSEF.

CDR3 bases: TGTGCCAGCAGCTTGTTTACCTCCTACGAGCAGTACTTC. It encodes CASSLFTSYEQYF. The chain carries TRBV7-2 and TRBJ2-7; D remains unclear. The germline V gene has CDR1 SGHTA and CDR2 FQGNSA. V lost 3 bases and J 0 bases, leaving 6 bases between the germline ends. The CDR3 is 13 residues long.

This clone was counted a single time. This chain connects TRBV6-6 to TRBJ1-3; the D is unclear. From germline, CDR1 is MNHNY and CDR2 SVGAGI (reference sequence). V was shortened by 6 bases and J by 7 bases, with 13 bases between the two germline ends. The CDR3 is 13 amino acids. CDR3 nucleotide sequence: TGTGCCAGCAGACCTGACACGGCGAACACCATATATTTT. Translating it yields CASRPDTANTIYF.

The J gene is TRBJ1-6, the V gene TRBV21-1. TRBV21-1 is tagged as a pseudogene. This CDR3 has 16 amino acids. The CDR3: CASSKEAAGYNSPLHF. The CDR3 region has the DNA TGTGCCAGCAGCAAAGAAGCCGCGGGTTATAATTCACCCCTCCACTTT.

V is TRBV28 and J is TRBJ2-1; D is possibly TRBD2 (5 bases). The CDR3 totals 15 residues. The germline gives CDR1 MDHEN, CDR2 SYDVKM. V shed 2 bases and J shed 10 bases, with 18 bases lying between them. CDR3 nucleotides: TGTGCCAGCAGTTTAGGACTTCTCCGCCGGGAAGAGCAGTTCTTC. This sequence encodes CASSLGLLRREEQFF.

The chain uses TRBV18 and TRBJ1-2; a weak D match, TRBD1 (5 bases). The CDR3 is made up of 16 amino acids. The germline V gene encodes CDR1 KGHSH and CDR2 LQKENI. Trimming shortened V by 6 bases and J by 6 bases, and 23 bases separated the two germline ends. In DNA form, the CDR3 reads TGTGCCAGCTCTCCGGGGGAGGGGTCCCCACGAGATGGCTACACCTTC. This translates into CASSPGEGSPRDGYTF.

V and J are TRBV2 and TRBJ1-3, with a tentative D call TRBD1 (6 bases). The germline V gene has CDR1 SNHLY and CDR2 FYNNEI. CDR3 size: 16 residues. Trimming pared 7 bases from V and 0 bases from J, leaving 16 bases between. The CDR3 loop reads CASTGGSGRSGNTIYF. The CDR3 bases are TGTGCCAGCACTGGGGGCTCAGGGCGCTCTGGAAACACCATATATTTT.